These 18 T cell receptor beta chains were sequenced from one sample in a study of shared clonotypes between healthy human individuals. The protocol was immunoSEQ multiplex PCR, while the TCRdb copy is restricted to in-frame clones and leaves out a portion. The table shows 450,000 to 500,000 clones, with 70% to 85% occurring only once. The sequenced sample was PBMCs. The receptors stem from a woman aged 40 to 55 in good health. Some clones in this sample may be carry-over from other donors' samples.

The sample holds a few counts of this clone. V usage is TRBV2 and J usage is TRBJ2-1, with D maybe TRBD2 (7 bases). V lost 4 bases, J lost 4 bases, and 23 bases lay in between. The germline CDR1 and CDR2 sequences are SNHLY and FYNNEI. This CDR3 is built from 18 residues. CDR3 nucleotide sequence: TGTGCCAGCAGTGTGGCGGGGGCTCAAGCGGGAACTTACAATGAGCAGTTCTTC. Translated: CASSVAGAQAGTYNEQFF.

The rearrangement joins TRBV27 to TRBJ2-7; TRBD2 agrees at 9 bases. Germline lookup yields CDR1 MNHEY and CDR2 SMNVEV (reference sequence). CDR3 length equals 16 residues. V lost 1 base, J lost 5 bases, and 9 bases stayed unmatched. The CDR3 is CASSLFRGRAFNEQYF. The CDR3 DNA sequence: TGTGCCAGCAGTTTATTTCGCGGGAGGGCCTTCAACGAGCAGTACTTC.

This rearrangement joins TRBV28 to TRBJ1-5; D gene unclear. The V end lost 10 bases, the J end lost 6 bases, and 13 bases lay between the germline ends. Germline CDR1 reads MDHEN; CDR2 reads SYDVKM. The CDR3 is made up of 12 amino acids. CDR3 residues: CATGPVRQPQHF. In DNA form, the CDR3 reads TGTGCCACCGGCCCCGTGCGTCAGCCCCAGCATTTT.

This clone was observed a few times. This CDR3 is also generated by other DNA sequences in the sample. The chain uses TRBV29-1 and TRBJ2-7, with no clear D. Germline CDR1 reads SQVTM; CDR2 reads ANQGSEA. V was pared by 4 bases and J by 2 bases, with 9 bases between. CDR3 size: 12 residues. CDR3 sequence (DNA): TGCAGCGTTGGTGTCGGTACCTACGAGCAGTACTTC. Its protein is CSVGVGTYEQYF.

The rearrangement links TRBV7-9 to TRBJ2-2, with 8 bases aligning to TRBD2. The CDR3 runs 15 residues. V shed 7 bases, J shed 7 bases, and the junction held 11 bases outside the gene matches. The germline V gene has CDR1 SEHNR and CDR2 FQNEAQ (reference sequence). The CDR3 loop is CASTKSGRSGGELFF. The CDR3 DNA reads TGTGCCAGCACCAAAAGCGGGAGAAGCGGCGGGGAGCTGTTTTTT.

V gene TRBV6-7 combines with J gene TRBJ2-7; 7 nucleotides align to TRBD1. TRBV6-7 is marked as an open reading frame, function uncertain. This CDR3 is built from 13 residues. V shed 6 bases and J 2 bases; nucleotides not matched to a gene: 4. The DNA for the CDR3 is TGTGCCAGCAGCAACAGGGGTCCCTACGAGCAGTACTTC. This sequence encodes CASSNRGPYEQYF.

The rearrangement joins TRBV27 to TRBJ1-5, with TRBD1 as a possible D gene (6 bases). This CDR3 is 13 amino acids long. V lost 5 bases to trimming and J lost 6 bases, with 11 bases between them. Per germline, CDR1 MNHEY and CDR2 SMNVEV (reference sequence). The CDR3 region has the DNA TGTGCCAGCAGTCAGGGGTTCGGTCAGCCCCAGCATTTT. This encodes CASSQGFGQPQHF.

The chain couples TRBV12-2 to TRBJ2-1; the DNA was not used to check the table's D call, TRBD1. TRBV12-2 is annotated as a pseudogene. The CDR3 spans 14 residues. The CDR3: CASRLKGLGGEQFF. The CDR3 nucleotides are TGTGCAAGTCGCTTGAAGGGCCTAGGGGGTGAGCAGTTCTTC.

J is TRBJ2-5 and V is TRBV9; D may be TRBD2 (5 bases). The CDR3 length is 14 residues. CDR1 SGDLS and CDR2 YYNGEE come from the germline V gene. V lost 0 bases and J lost 7, with 13 bases in between. CDR3 protein: CASSVDMRVGTQYF. In DNA form, the CDR3 reads TGTGCCAGCAGCGTAGACATGAGGGTGGGGACCCAGTACTTC.

The genes are TRBV7-8 and TRBJ1-5; 7 positions match TRBD1. This CDR3 is built from 13 residues. Germline CDR1 and CDR2: SGHVS and FQNEAQ. Germline trimming cut 3 bases from V and 9 bases from J; bases unmatched to any gene: 5. CDR3 DNA: TGTGCCAGCAGCTTGGTAGGGGGCGGGCCCCAGCATTTT. Its translation: CASSLVGGGPQHF.

This chain joins TRBV29-1 and TRBJ1-1, with no clear D. The germline CDR1 and CDR2 sequences are SQVTM and ANQGSEA. Deletions cut 1 base from V and 5 bases from J, with 14 bases between. There are 14 residues in the CDR3. CDR3 amino acids: CSVEGITRGTEAFF. The CDR3 nucleotides read TGCAGCGTTGAAGGCATCACCCGCGGGACTGAAGCTTTCTTT.

V usage is TRBV18 and J usage is TRBJ1-4; D ambiguous. Germline V lookup: CDR1 KGHSH, CDR2 LQKENI. V shed 3 bases and J shed 7 bases, with 12 bases lying between them. The CDR3 runs to 14 residues. CDR3 nucleotide sequence: TGTGCCAGCTCACCCCGCGCTGTTGCTGAAAAACTGTTTTTT. Amino acids: CASSPRAVAEKLFF. The whole variable domain, remainder taken from reference TRBV18 and TRBJ1-4, is NAGVMQNPRHLVRRRGQEARLRCSPMKGHSHVYWYRQLPEEGLKFMVYLQKENIIDESGMPKERFSAEFPKEGPSILRIQQVVRGDSAAYFCASSPRAVAEKLFFGSGTQLSVL.

The table lists this clone with a count of one. V and J are TRBV11-2 and TRBJ1-3; 10 bases are a match to TRBD1. Germline V lookup: CDR1 SGHAT, CDR2 FQNNGV. V lost 3 bases and J lost 4; bases outside the gene matches: 9. CDR3 length: 17 amino acids. The CDR3 region is CASSLEPGTGAGNTIYF. For the CDR3, the DNA is TGTGCCAGCAGCTTGGAACCCGGGACAGGGGCGGGAAACACCATATATTTT.

About this clone itself: The sample carries other DNA sequences with the same CDR3. The chain links TRBV30 to TRBJ2-7; D is ambiguous. This CDR3 contains 12 residues. The V end was cut by 4 bases, the J end by 1 base, with 8 bases between. CDR1 is GTSNPN and CDR2 is SVGIG in the germline V gene (reference sequence). The CDR3 nucleotides are TGTGCCTGGACGAAGGGATCCTACGAGCAGTACTTC. Its translation: CAWTKGSYEQYF.

Of note for this clone: Other DNA sequences within the sample encode an identical CDR3. The V and J genes are TRBV7-2 and TRBJ2-2, with D possibly TRBD2 on 5 matching bases. The CDR3 is 14 residues long. The germline V gene has CDR1 SGHTA and CDR2 FQGNSA. Trimming shortened V by 0 bases and J by 5 bases, and 7 bases separated the two germline ends. The CDR3 DNA follows: TGTGCCAGCAGCTTAGCCCGGGGAACCGGGGAGCTGTTTTTT. This encodes CASSLARGTGELFF.

This chain uses TRBV7-2 with TRBJ2-7, with D perhaps TRBD1 (5 bases). This CDR3 comprises 16 residues. The V end lost 2 bases, the J end lost 0 bases, and 14 bases lay between the germline ends. Germline V CDR1 and CDR2: SGHTA, FQGNSA. The CDR3 spells CASSLNHRPSSYEQYF. The CDR3, as DNA: TGTGCCAGCAGCTTAAATCACAGGCCGAGCTCCTACGAGCAGTACTTC. Supplemented by reference TRBV7-2 and TRBJ2-7, the full variable domain reads GAGVSQSPSNKVTEKGKDVELRCDPISGHTALYWYRQSLGQGLEFLIYFQGNSAPDKSGLPSDRFSAERTGGSVSTLTIQRTQQEDSAVYLCASSLNHRPSSYEQYFGPGTRLTVT.

Here the CDR3 reads CSLFDRGQLGTEAFF. The CDR3 coding sequence is TGCAGCCTATTCGACAGGGGGCAGTTGGGGACTGAAGCTTTCTTT. This chain uses TRBV29-1 with TRBJ1-1, with 10 bases aligning to TRBD1. V lost 8 bases to trimming and J lost 5 bases; unmatched junction nucleotides: 14. The CDR3 is made up of 15 amino acids. The germline gives CDR1 SQVTM, CDR2 ANQGSEA.

The J gene is TRBJ1-2, the V gene TRBV30, with a tentative D call TRBD1 (6 bases). This CDR3 has 14 amino acids. The V gene lost 7 bases and the J gene lost 3 bases, with 18 bases spanning the gap. Germline CDR1 GTSNPN, CDR2 SVGIG (reference sequence). In DNA form, the CDR3 reads TGTGCCTCTCGAGGGGGGGTCGTGTACTATGGCTACACCTTC. This sequence encodes CASRGGVVYYGYTF.